This T cell receptor (beta chain) was captured in a study of blood T cell repertoires in COVID-19. Study details: COVID-19 samples, acute and convalescent, were from the United States, Italy and Spain. T cells, B-cell-depleted T cells, or PBMCs supplied cDNA or gDNA.

The junction had 16 bases not matched to a gene; V was cut back by 3 bases and J by 7 bases. The CDR3 is 18 amino acids. From germline, CDR1 is KGHSH and CDR2 LQKENI. In the authors' methods: Using reference gene primer amplification, nucleated cell counts were estimated. Assay used: immunoSEQ multiplex PCR; TCRdb lists only in-frame clones, some missing. From that table come the V and J calls and clone size; the DNA was used to work out D and trimming. The data hold 380,000 or so clones, with 70% to 90% observed a single time. The rearrangement links TRBV18 to TRBJ2-1, with 9 bases aligning to TRBD1. The sequenced sample was PBMCs or T cells enriched from blood (not recorded which). The source is a woman aged 25 to 39 with acute COVID-19. The CDR3 loop is CASSPTISVTGGENEQFF. CDR3 coding DNA: TGTGCCAGCTCACCGACGATATCCGTGACAGGGGGAGAAAATGAGCAGTTCTTC. Combining the CDR3 with reference TRBV18 and TRBJ2-1 gives the whole variable domain NAGVMQNPRHLVRRRGQEARLRCSPMKGHSHVYWYRQLPEEGLKFMVYLQKENIIDESGMPKERFSAEFPKEGPSILRIQQVVRGDSAAYFCASSPTISVTGGENEQFFGPGTRLTVL.